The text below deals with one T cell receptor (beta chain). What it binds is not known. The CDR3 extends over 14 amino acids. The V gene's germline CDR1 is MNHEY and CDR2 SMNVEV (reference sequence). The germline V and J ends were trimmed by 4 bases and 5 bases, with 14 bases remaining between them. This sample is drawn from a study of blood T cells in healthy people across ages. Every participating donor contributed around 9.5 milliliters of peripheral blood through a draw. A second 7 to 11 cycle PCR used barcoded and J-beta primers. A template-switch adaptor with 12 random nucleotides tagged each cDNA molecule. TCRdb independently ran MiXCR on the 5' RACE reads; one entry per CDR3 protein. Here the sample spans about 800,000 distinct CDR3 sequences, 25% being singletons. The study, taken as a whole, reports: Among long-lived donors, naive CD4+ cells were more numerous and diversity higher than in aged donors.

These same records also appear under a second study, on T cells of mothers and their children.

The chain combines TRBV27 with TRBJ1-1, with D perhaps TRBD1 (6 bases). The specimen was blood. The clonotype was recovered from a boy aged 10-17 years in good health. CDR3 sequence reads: CASSSPTGWTEAFF. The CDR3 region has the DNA TGTGCCAGCAGTTCCCCGACAGGTTGGACTGAAGCTTTCTTT.